This T cell receptor (beta chain) was obtained from a study of long-term antiretroviral therapy in people with HIV. Study-wide findings and caveats: Controls showed broader CDR3 length ranges than did the HIV repertoires. An increase in diversity followed ART, yet levels stayed below transplant donor controls.

Runs used v3.0 of the immunoSEQ assay and were done at survey level. Profiled with immunoSEQ multiplex PCR; TCRdb holds only in-frame clones, not every one. The table has under 10,000 clones, roughly 89% seen once. On this clone itself: Its target is not known.

Germline CDR1 is MNHNS and CDR2 is SASEGT. CDR3 length: 14 residues. V lost 2 bases and J lost 4; bases outside the gene matches: 5. The chain has TRBV6-1 and TRBJ2-7; 7 bases are a match to TRBD1. The sequenced sample was unsorted PBMCs, obtained 0.3 years before starting antiretroviral therapy. This clonotype was sampled from a man aged 30-40 years with HIV. The CDR3 is CASSELGTEYEQYF. The CDR3 DNA sequence: TGTGCCAGCAGTGAATTAGGGACAGAATACGAGCAGTACTTC.